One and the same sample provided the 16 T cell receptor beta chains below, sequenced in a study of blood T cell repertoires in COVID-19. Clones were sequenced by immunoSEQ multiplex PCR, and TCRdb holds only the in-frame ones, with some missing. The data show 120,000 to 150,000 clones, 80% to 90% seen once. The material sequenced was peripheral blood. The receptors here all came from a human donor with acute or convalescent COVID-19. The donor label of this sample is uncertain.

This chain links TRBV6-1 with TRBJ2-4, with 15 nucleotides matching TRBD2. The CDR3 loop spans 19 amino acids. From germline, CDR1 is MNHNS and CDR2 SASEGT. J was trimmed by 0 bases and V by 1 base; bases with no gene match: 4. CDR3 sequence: CASSEDGLAGGPAKNIQYF. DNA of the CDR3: TGTGCCAGCAGTGAAGACGGACTAGCGGGGGGGCCAGCCAAAAACATTCAGTACTTC.

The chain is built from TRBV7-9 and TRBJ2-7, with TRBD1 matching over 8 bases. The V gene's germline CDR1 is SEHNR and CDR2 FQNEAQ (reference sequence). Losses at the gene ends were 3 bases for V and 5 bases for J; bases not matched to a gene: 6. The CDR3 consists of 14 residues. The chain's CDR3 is CASSFGQGHDEQYF. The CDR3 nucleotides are TGTGCCAGCAGCTTCGGACAGGGTCACGACGAGCAGTACTTC.

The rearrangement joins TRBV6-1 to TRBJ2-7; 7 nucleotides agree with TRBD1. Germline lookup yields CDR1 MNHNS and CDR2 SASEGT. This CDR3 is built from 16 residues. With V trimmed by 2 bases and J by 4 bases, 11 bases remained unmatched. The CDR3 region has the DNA TGTGCCAGCAGTGAACGACAGGGTTGGGATTCGTACGAGCAGTACGTC. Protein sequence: CASSERQGWDSYEQYV.

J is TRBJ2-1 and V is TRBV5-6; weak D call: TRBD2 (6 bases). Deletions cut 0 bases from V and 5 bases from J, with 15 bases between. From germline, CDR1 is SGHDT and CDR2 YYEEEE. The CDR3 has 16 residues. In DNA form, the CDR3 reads TGTGCCAGCAGCTTGGGAGCGGGCCCGGGGAACAATGAGCAGTTCTTC. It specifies CASSLGAGPGNNEQFF.

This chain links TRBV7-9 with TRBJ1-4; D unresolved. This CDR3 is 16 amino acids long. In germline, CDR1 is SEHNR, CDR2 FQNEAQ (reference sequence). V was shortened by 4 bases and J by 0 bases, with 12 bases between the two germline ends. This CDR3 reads CASSSRLSATNEKLFF. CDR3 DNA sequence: TGTGCCAGCAGCTCCCGCCTCAGCGCAACTAATGAAAAACTGTTTTTT.

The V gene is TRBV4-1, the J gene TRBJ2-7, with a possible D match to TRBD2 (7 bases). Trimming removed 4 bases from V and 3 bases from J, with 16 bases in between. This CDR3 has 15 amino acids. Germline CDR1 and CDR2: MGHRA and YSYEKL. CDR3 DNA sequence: TGCGCCAGCAGCCCCAGGGGAAGCGGGGACTACGAGCAGTACTTC. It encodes CASSPRGSGDYEQYF.

The CDR3 DNA sequence: TGTGCCAGCAGTCAACAGGGGAACGAGCAGTACTTC. It translates to CASSQQGNEQYF. The rearrangement links TRBV6-5 to TRBJ2-7; 7 bases match TRBD1. CDR3 size: 12 residues. After removal of 5 bases from V and 5 bases from J, the junction contained 3 bases not matched to a gene. CDR1 is MNHEY, CDR2 SVGAGI, per germline.

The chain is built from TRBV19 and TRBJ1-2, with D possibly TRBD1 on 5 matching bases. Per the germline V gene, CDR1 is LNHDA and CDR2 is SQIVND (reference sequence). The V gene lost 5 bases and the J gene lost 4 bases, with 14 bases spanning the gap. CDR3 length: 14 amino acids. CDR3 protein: CASSSGGATYGYTF. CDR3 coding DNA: TGTGCCAGTAGTTCCGGCGGGGCTACCTATGGCTACACCTTC.

The CDR3 here is CASSLGLPGTEAFF. CDR3 nucleotides: TGCGCCAGCAGCTTGGGTCTTCCGGGCACTGAAGCTTTCTTT. This chain links TRBV5-1 with TRBJ1-1; D is ambiguous. V was cut by 0 bases and J by 4 bases, with 10 bases left in between. Germline V gene lookup returns CDR1 SGHRS and CDR2 YFSETQ. The CDR3 extends over 14 amino acids.

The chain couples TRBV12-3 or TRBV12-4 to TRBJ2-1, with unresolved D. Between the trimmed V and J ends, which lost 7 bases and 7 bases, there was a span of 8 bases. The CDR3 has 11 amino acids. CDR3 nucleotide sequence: TGTGCCAGCAAGCTCAGGAATGAGCAGTTCTTC. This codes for CASKLRNEQFF.

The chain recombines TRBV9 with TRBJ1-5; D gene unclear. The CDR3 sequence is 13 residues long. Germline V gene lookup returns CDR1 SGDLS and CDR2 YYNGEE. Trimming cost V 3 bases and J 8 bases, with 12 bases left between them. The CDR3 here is CASSALGREPQHF. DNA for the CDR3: TGTGCCAGCAGCGCCCTTGGGAGAGAGCCCCAGCATTTT. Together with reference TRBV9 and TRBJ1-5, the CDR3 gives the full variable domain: DSGVTQTPKHLITATGQRVTLRCSPRSGDLSVYWYQQSLDQGLQFLIQYYNGEERAKGNILERFSAQQFPDLHSELNLSSLELGDSALYFCASSALGREPQHFGDGTRLSIL.

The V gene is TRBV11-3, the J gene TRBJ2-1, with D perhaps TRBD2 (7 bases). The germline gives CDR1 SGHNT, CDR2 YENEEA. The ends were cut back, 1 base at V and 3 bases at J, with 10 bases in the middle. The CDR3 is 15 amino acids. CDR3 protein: CASSLGGGFYNEQFF. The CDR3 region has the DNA TGTGCCAGCAGCTTAGGCGGGGGCTTCTACAATGAGCAGTTCTTC.

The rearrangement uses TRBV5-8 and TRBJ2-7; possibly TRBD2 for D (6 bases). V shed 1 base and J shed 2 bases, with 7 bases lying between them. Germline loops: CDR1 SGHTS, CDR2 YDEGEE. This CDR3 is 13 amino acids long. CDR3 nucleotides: TGTGCCAGCAGCTTGATAGCGGCCTACGAGCAGTACGTC. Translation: CASSLIAAYEQYV.

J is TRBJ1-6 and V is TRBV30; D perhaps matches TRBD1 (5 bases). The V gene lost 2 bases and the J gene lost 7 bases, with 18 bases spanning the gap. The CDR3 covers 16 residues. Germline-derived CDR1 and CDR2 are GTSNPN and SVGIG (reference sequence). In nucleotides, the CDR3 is TGTGCCTGGAGTTTTGACAGTGCGATGGCCAATTCACCCCTCCACTTT. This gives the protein CAWSFDSAMANSPLHF. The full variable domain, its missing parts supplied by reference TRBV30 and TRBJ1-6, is SQTIHQWPATLVQPVGSPLSLECTVEGTSNPNLYWYRQAAGRGLQLLFYSVGIGQISSEVPQNLSASRPQDRQFILSSKKLLLSDSGFYLCAWSFDSAMANSPLHFGNGTRLTVT.

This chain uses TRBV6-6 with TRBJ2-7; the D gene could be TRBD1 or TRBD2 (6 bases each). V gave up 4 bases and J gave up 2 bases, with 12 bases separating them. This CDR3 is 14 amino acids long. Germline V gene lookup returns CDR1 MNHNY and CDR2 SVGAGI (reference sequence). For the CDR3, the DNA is TGTGCCAGCAGTTCCTCGGGGGCCACCTACGAGCAGTACTTC. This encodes CASSSSGATYEQYF.

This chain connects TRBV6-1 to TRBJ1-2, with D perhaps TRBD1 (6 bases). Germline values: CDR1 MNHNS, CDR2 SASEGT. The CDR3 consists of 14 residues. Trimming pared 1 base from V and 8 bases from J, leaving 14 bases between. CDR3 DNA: TGTGCCAGCAGTGAAGGGGTGACAGGACGGGGCTACACCTTC. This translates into CASSEGVTGRGYTF.